This T cell receptor (beta chain) is from a study of cytomegalovirus exposure and HLA in healthy donors (dated by TCRdb to about 2017). Regarding the research as a whole: An earlier analysis of roughly 610 of the donors reported over 250 Gb of sequence data and approximately 120 million unique TCR beta sequences obtained from about 179 million T cells. An early release that covered about 600 HLA-typed donors contained approximately 300 gigabases of sequencing data and tens of millions of unique TCR sequences. The genetic ancestry cluster associated with self-reported Caucasian donors included about 81% of the roughly 400 genotyped donors. The study was designed to test whether signatures of past pathogen exposure could be identified by cataloging public T cell receptors. The study profiled the T cell repertoires of hundreds of subjects by immunosequencing and related them to cytomegalovirus serostatus. Besides the first cohort of approximately 670 subjects, a separate validation cohort made up of 95 to 150 different subjects was used. To predict cytomegalovirus infection status, the study brought together high-throughput TCR immunosequencing, statistical association of individual TCRs with disease status, and machine learning. A later analysis re-analyzed previously published TCR beta repertoires from about 600 donors and added high-resolution HLA genotyping to study TCR occurrence patterns. In the later analysis, no new phenotypic data were used to find candidate immune exposures; instead, reliance was placed on TCR beta sequences and their occurrence across donors. In an earlier analysis of 500 to 650 of the donors, high-throughput TCR beta sequencing was used to judge whether each TCR beta V gene segment behaved as functional or pseudogenic. Alongside the repertoire data, information on donor age, sex, ethnicity and CMV serostatus was compiled. A later genetic analysis took genome-wide SNP genotypes for about three fifths of the roughly 700 donors and used that subset as a discovery cohort. Every repertoire in the discovery cohort had been generated on one and the same sequencing platform. HLA typing covered class I and class II loci at four-digit resolution. The number of typed donors differed by locus: roughly 629-640 for A, B, C, DRB1 and DQB1; some 500 for DQA1; 606 for DPA1; and roughly 470 for DPB1. Roughly five DR-DQ haplotypes were handled as single units for association and clustering because linkage in the cohort was strong. Across about 370 genotyped donors of the cohort, an average of roughly 230,000 unique TCR beta nucleotide sequences per donor were sequenced, and roughly a sixth of those sequences were non-productive. Summary of the overall study and its limitations: The authors suggested that the approach could potentially be generalized to other disease states and immunological phenotypes. Across donors, most TCR sequences were observed very rarely, whereas some public TCRs were present in many individuals. Broadly in line with IMGT annotations, most TCR beta V segments showed up in productive rearrangements about 87% or about 30% of the time in an earlier analysis of 450 to 750 of the donors. A later analysis found that TCR association rates varied across HLA loci, with DRB1 alleles showing the most associated TCRs and HLA-C alleles the fewest. Compared with equally common non-associated chains, HLA-associated TCR beta chains in a later analysis were more clonally expanded and had lower generation probabilities. Assigning TCR associations to individual alleles was difficult when HLA alleles, especially DR and DQ, strongly co-occurred. Some IMGT-functional V segments, including TRBV6-2 and TRBV6-3, could not be distinguished by the 87-base-pair reads and were therefore excluded. Because HLA typing was missing for some donors at each locus, association tests included only the typed subset. In the study, some 180 TCR beta chains were listed as associated with cytomegalovirus. At a false discovery rate of 0.05, a later analysis linked roughly 17,000 TCR beta sequences to specific HLA alleles. According to a later analysis, most CMV-associated TCR beta chains appeared to be HLA-restricted, and the HLA associations seemed to be driven largely by CMV exposure. The only immune exposure information available for the cohort was CMV serostatus. A few of the identified cytomegalovirus-associated TCR beta chains were confirmed in vitro to be specific for cytomegalovirus antigens. A further reported finding was that TCR beta sequences accurately predicted the HLA-A and HLA-B alleles for most subjects in the first cohort. Because counts were too low, roughly 18 rarely observed V segments, including chromosome 9 orphons, were left out of the earlier analysis of 587 of the donors. In this cohort, only TCR beta chains were sequenced, and detectable features were limited by the absence of alpha or paired-chain data. Sequencing depth was assumed to be roughly uniform across donors in the presence/absence analyses, though that assumption may not hold. In both the original and validation cohorts, the classifier was reported to diagnose cytomegalovirus status with high specificity and sensitivity. A cluster of highly shared sequence variants was judged likely to be a technical artifact of the sequencing pipeline. V-gene and J-gene trimming of TCR beta chains was associated with a missense DCLRE1C variant in a later genetic analysis, and the association was replicated in an independent cohort. Linkage disequilibrium might explain the correlated functional status among segregating V segments, but an unknown experimental factor could not be ruled out. A later genetic analysis reported fewer N-insertions in productive TCRs among donors in an Asian-associated ancestry cluster than the 666-donor mean. Several of the top co-occurrence clusters appeared to be linked to parvovirus B19, influenza, CMV and Epstein-Barr virus, according to a later analysis.

Concerning this clone itself: The target of this receptor is not known. The record has no base qualities; no much larger clone is one base away.

The cohort consisted of some 730 healthy bone marrow donors. All cohort members were sampled while nominally healthy, although unrecorded immune exposures were likely present. The donor was CMV seronegative and belonged to the group of 352 seronegative cohort members. A peripheral blood sample was provided by each donor, and peripheral blood mononuclear cells were used for TCR beta sequencing. Genomic DNA extraction from the blood cell samples was performed with the Qiagen DNeasy Blood Extraction Kit. Library construction relied on the immunoSEQ multiplex PCR assay. A mixture of 60 forward primers for TCR Vbeta segments and 13 reverse primers for TCR Jbeta segments was used in the multiplex PCR. The CDR3 region of rearranged TCR beta genes was amplified from genomic DNA by a multiplex PCR assay. The Illumina HiSeq System was used to sequence the amplified TCR beta libraries as 87-base-pair reads. Under the source paper's analysis protocol: A later analysis counted tens of millions of unique TCR beta chains across the 500 to 850 repertoires, and roughly 10 million of these chains were shared by at least two donors. Raw reads were error-corrected and collapsed into unique sequences with a nearest-neighbor algorithm that merged closely related sequences to remove PCR and sequencing errors. CDR3 sequences were aligned to IMGT reference sequences to assign V, D and J gene segments. Each retained sequence needed at least a six-nucleotide match to both a V gene segment and a J gene segment. A rearrangement was called productive if the CDR3 had no stop codons and remained in frame with V and J, and every other rearrangement was called non-productive. Following IMGT convention, CDR3 was defined as the stretch from the second conserved V-encoded cysteine to the conserved J-encoded phenylalanine. The earlier analysis of about 530 of the donors excluded any sequence lacking an unambiguous match to a single V gene segment. In an earlier analysis of 450 to 700 of the donors, V segments were called functional above 56.7% productive rearrangements and were called segregating when the between-donor standard deviation exceeded 5%. To diagnose cytomegalovirus status from the catalog of TCR beta chain sequences, a statistical classification framework was built. In a later analysis, TCR nucleotide sequences were compared against IMGT/GENE-DB human TR gene sequences so that V and J genes could be assigned. Using the TCRdist pipeline, a later analysis assigned CDR3 sequences along with most-parsimonious VDJ recombination scenarios. In a later analysis, every TCR beta chain was defined by the combination of its CDR3 amino acid sequence and its V-gene family, and reads without a unique V-gene family were dropped. A later analysis removed roughly 590 highly shared, low-generation-probability nucleotide sequences to deal with suspected cross-contamination and a sequencing artifact. In a later analysis, a clonal expansion index was calculated for each public chain from normalized within-repertoire ranks of inferred template counts. In a later analysis, generation probabilities were computed with a VDJ recombination model fitted to out-of-frame rearrangements, and the resulting probabilities were checked against IGoR. In a later analysis, hypergeometric tests were used to score TCR-TCR, TCR-HLA and TCR-CMV co-occurrence, with a repertoire-size bias correction applied to TCR pairs. To estimate false discovery rates, a later analysis permuted the HLA or CMV assignments 20 times. In a later analysis, co-occurring TCRs were grouped with DBSCAN, and TCRdist sequence similarity was added when clustering was performed within HLA-allele-positive subsets. Co-occurrence clustering excluded repertoires with fewer than 30,000 or more than 120,000 public chains, plus five with anomalous nucleotide sharing. What TCRdb holds here is the immuneACCESS table cut down to in-frame rearrangements. Part of the clones is not present; checked against another copy, under half of the missing clones reflect an unresolved V gene, and the others are unexplained. D and trimming come from the DNA, and the V and J calls and clone size come from that table. The table for this sample lists more than 150,000 clones; 81% of them were counted only once. The leading ten clones occupy around 2.2% of the sample.

According to the germline V gene, CDR1 reads MRHNA and CDR2 reads SNTAGT. Measured from the cysteine to the phenylalanine, the CDR3 is 14 residues long. Kept here is only the CDR3 DNA, which spans 42 bases and is read in frame from base 1. Relative to germline, V is missing 4 bases and J is missing 9 bases, with 6 bases of the junction outside any gene match. Sequencing was done on a sample of PBMCs. The sequence was obtained from a woman aged 25 to 39 in good health and CMV-seronegative. The sequence is built from TRBV6-4 and TRBJ2-1, and 10 bases in between align with TRBD2. The CDR3 reads as follows: CASSVLAGEVEQFF. The nucleotide sequence is TGTGCCAGCAGTGTCCTAGCGGGAGAAGTTGAGCAGTTCTTC.